Listed here are 27 T cell receptor beta chains from one sample, sequenced in a study of T-cell reconstitution after alpha-beta-depleted transplantation in children. The TCRbeta library incorporated unique molecular identifiers. A single record per CDR3 protein comes from TCRdb applying MiXCR to the PCR reads. The sample yields fewer than 550,000 distinct CDR3 sequences, roughly 15% seen once. The material sequenced was PBMCs, mostly from graft donor cells, taken 360 days after TCRalphabeta/CD19-depleted stem cell transplant. These receptors all come from a boy in the first two years of life who had a stem cell transplant for Wiskott-Aldrich syndrome, so the T cells may come from the graft donor.

The chain joins TRBV7-9 to TRBJ2-7; TRBD2 matches 7 bases. Germline values: CDR1 SEHNR, CDR2 FQNEAQ (reference sequence). V lost 5 bases and J lost 7; bases outside the gene matches: 8. This CDR3 contains 13 residues. CDR3: CASSLGLDQEQYF. CDR3 coding DNA: TGTGCCAGCAGCCTTGGACTAGATCAAGAGCAGTACTTC.

This clonotype was counted between two and nine times. The gene calls are TRBV7-6 and TRBJ1-5; D is ambiguous. Between the trimmed V and J ends, which lost 1 base and 9 bases, there was a span of 10 bases. In germline, CDR1 is SGHVS, CDR2 FNYEAQ. The CDR3 is 13 amino acids. This CDR3 reads CASSLGPKWPQHF. For the CDR3, the DNA is TGTGCCAGCAGCTTAGGGCCTAAGTGGCCCCAGCATTTT. The full variable domain, its missing parts supplied by reference TRBV7-6 and TRBJ1-5, is GAGVSQSPRYKVTKRGQDVALRCDPISGHVSLYWYRQALGQGPEFLTYFNYEAQQDKSGLPNDRFSAERPEGSISTLTIQRTEQRDSAMYRCASSLGPKWPQHFGDGTRLSIL.

This clonotype was seen a few times. The chain has TRBV7-2 and TRBJ2-3; the D gene is possibly TRBD2 (6 bases). Germline V gene lookup returns CDR1 SGHTA and CDR2 FQGNSA. The CDR3 extends over 18 amino acids. Trimming took off 2 bases at V and 0 bases at J, with 18 bases between the two ends. CDR3 region: CASSLFHYGGTSTDTQYF. The CDR3 nucleotides read TGTGCCAGCAGCTTATTCCACTATGGCGGGACTAGCACAGATACGCAGTATTTT.

The CDR3 region has the DNA TGTGCCAGCAGATTTCTCCGGGACAGGGGAGAGACCCAGTACTTC. Its translation is CASRFLRDRGETQYF. The rearrangement uses TRBV28 and TRBJ2-5; 10 bases match TRBD1. The length of the CDR3 is 15 residues. J was trimmed by 4 bases and V by 6 bases; bases with no gene match: 8. Germline V gene lookup returns CDR1 MDHEN and CDR2 SYDVKM.

The chain is built from TRBV6-5 and TRBJ1-1; TRBD1 might be the D (5 bases). This CDR3 has 16 amino acids. Germline V lookup: CDR1 MNHEY, CDR2 SVGAGI. V dropped 0 bases and J dropped 0 bases, with 11 bases sitting between them. CDR3 protein: CASSYSLRDLNTEAFF. The CDR3 nucleotides are TGTGCCAGCAGTTACTCCCTCAGGGATCTGAACACTGAAGCTTTCTTT.

V usage is TRBV28 and J usage is TRBJ2-1; no firm D call. Deletions cut 7 bases from V and 5 bases from J, with 24 bases between. CDR1 MDHEN and CDR2 SYDVKM come from the germline V gene. This CDR3 comprises 17 residues. The chain's CDR3 is CASKSGWLKYLNNEQFF. The CDR3 DNA sequence: TGTGCCAGCAAATCCGGGTGGCTGAAGTACCTTAACAATGAGCAGTTCTTC.

V usage is TRBV6-2 or TRBV6-3 and J usage is TRBJ2-5, with 8 positions matching TRBD2. In germline, CDR1 is MNHEY, CDR2 SVGEGT. This CDR3 is 14 amino acids long. The junction had 13 bases not matched to a gene; V was cut back by 6 bases and J by 10 bases. This CDR3 is CASSQAGAPRGQYF. The CDR3 nucleotides read TGTGCCAGCAGCCAAGCGGGGGCCCCACGGGGCCAGTACTTC.

The chain recombines TRBV29-1 with TRBJ1-1; D gene uncertain. CDR1 and CDR2 from the germline V gene are SQVTM and ANQGSEA. The CDR3 consists of 13 residues. Trimming shortened V by 2 bases and J by 0 bases, and 7 bases separated the two germline ends. The CDR3 reads CSVERHLNTEAFF. CDR3 in DNA: TGCAGCGTTGAACGTCACTTGAACACTGAAGCTTTCTTT.

The sample holds a few counts of this clonotype. The rearrangement links TRBV7-2 to TRBJ2-5, with 8 bases identical to TRBD2. The CDR3 runs 14 residues. With V trimmed by 2 bases and J by 7 bases, 6 bases remained unmatched. CDR1 is SGHTA, CDR2 FQGNSA, per germline. This CDR3 reads CASSLTSGVGTQYF. CDR3 DNA sequence: TGTGCCAGCAGCTTAACTAGCGGTGTGGGGACCCAGTACTTC.

This clonotype was observed a few times. The gene calls are TRBV5-1 and TRBJ2-1; TRBD2 agrees at 9 bases. This CDR3 is built from 15 residues. The germline gives CDR1 SGHRS, CDR2 YFSETQ. Trimming took 1 base from V and 5 from J; bases not matched to a gene: 4. As DNA, the CDR3 is TGCGCCAGCAGCTTGATTAGGACTAGCGACAATGAGCAGTTCTTC. Its translation: CASSLIRTSDNEQFF.

The table lists this clonotype with a few counts. This rearrangement joins TRBV29-1 to TRBJ2-1; D possibly matches TRBD1 or TRBD2 (6 bases each). The CDR3 loop spans 13 amino acids. V was trimmed by 6 bases and J by 7 bases, leaving 16 bases between them. CDR1 is SQVTM and CDR2 is ANQGSEA in the germline V gene. CDR3 DNA sequence: TGCAGCGTGAAGGGGGGTAGCAGGAATGAGCAGTTCTTC. This codes for CSVKGGSRNEQFF.

This sequence joins TRBV29-1 and TRBJ2-6; D uncertain. Per the germline V gene, CDR1 is SQVTM and CDR2 is ANQGSEA. The CDR3 runs 15 residues. The ends were cut back, 7 bases at V and 1 base at J, with 14 bases in the middle. The CDR3 protein is CSAQSRVSGANVLTF. The DNA for the CDR3 is TGCAGCGCTCAGAGCCGGGTATCTGGGGCCAACGTCCTGACTTTC.

This clonotype was seen more than once but under ten times. The chain is built from TRBV24-1 and TRBJ2-2; D not resolved. Trimming removed 3 bases from V and 3 bases from J, with 10 bases in between. This CDR3 is 15 amino acids long. Looked up from germline, CDR1 is KGHDR and CDR2 is SFDVKD. As DNA, the CDR3 is TGTGCCACCAGTGATGATGAAGCCTACACCGGGGAGCTGTTTTTT. The encoded protein is CATSDDEAYTGELFF.

The V gene is TRBV11-1, the J gene TRBJ2-5; D is tentatively TRBD1 or TRBD2 (6 bases each). CDR1 and CDR2 (germline): SGHAT, FQDESV (reference sequence). The CDR3 spans 19 residues. Trimming removed 0 bases at V and 0 bases at J, with 20 bases between. The CDR3 here is CASSLAHGRRGDYQETQYF. The CDR3 DNA sequence: TGTGCCAGCAGCTTAGCCCACGGCAGGAGGGGGGACTACCAAGAGACCCAGTACTTC.

The V and J genes are TRBV27 and TRBJ1-1; D may be TRBD1 (6 bases). CDR3 length: 14 residues. V lost 3 bases and J 6 bases, leaving 14 bases between the germline ends. CDR1 and CDR2 from the germline V gene are MNHEY and SMNVEV (reference sequence). The DNA of the CDR3 is TGTGCCAGCAGTTTTCGGGGACACACAGCTGAAGCTTTCTTT. It encodes CASSFRGHTAEAFF.

This sequence joins TRBV6-2 or TRBV6-3 and TRBJ2-1, with unresolved D. V gave up 2 bases and J gave up 5 bases, with 7 bases separating them. Germline V gives CDR1 MNHEY, CDR2 SVGEGT. The CDR3 is made up of 13 amino acids. The CDR3 loop is CASSYIRHNEQFF. The CDR3 DNA reads as TGTGCCAGCAGTTACATACGCCACAATGAGCAGTTCTTC.

This clonotype has a handful of counts. The chain carries TRBV10-3 and TRBJ2-7; TRBD1 agrees at 8 bases. The ends lost 0 bases at V and 5 bases at J; junction bases unmatched: 9. Per germline, CDR1 ENHRY and CDR2 SYGVKD. The CDR3 contains 16 residues. The CDR3 region has the DNA TGTGCCATCAGTGAGTCGCTCGGACAGGGTGGGAACGAGCAGTACTTC. Translating gives CAISESLGQGGNEQYF.

The V gene is TRBV12-3 or TRBV12-4, the J gene TRBJ2-1; TRBD2 aligns across 9 bases. V gave up 7 bases and J gave up 6 bases; unmatched junction bases: 16. The CDR3 has 17 residues. The CDR3 coding sequence is TGTGCCAGCACCCCCACCTTTCTAGCGGGAAAACCCAATGAGCAGTTCTTC. Amino acids: CASTPTFLAGKPNEQFF.

This clonotype was seen more than once but under ten times. This chain connects TRBV4-3 to TRBJ2-7; 8 nucleotides line up with TRBD1. CDR3 length: 16 amino acids. V lost 1 base to trimming and J lost 0 bases; unmatched junction nucleotides: 5. Germline assignment: CDR1 LGHNA and CDR2 YSLEER. The DNA of the CDR3 is TGCGCCAGCAGCCAAGTCGGGACAGGACCCTCCTACGAGCAGTACTTC. It codes for CASSQVGTGPSYEQYF.

This clonotype occurred many times. At one end the junction does not follow the germline gene, possibly because of a read error. The chain carries TRBV7-9 and TRBJ2-7, with TRBD2 matching 10 bases. The CDR3 is 15 residues long. Germline values: CDR1 SEHNR, CDR2 FQNEAQ (reference sequence). The CDR3 loop reads CASSLASGRIYEQYF. The CDR3 DNA reads TGTGCCAGCAGTTTAGCTAGCGGGAGAATCTACGAGCAGTACTTC.

Concerning this clonotype: Its ends do not fully match the called genes, so a read error is possible. The chain combines TRBV15 with TRBJ2-4; no clear D. The CDR3 is 12 amino acids. Germline V gene data show CDR1 as LNHNV and CDR2 as YYDKDF (reference sequence). The DNA for the CDR3 is TGTGCCACCAGCAGAGGTCCCGGTCCCGGGTCCTTC. Protein: CATSRGPGPGSF.

In this sample, this clonotype turned up a few times. In DNA form, the CDR3 reads TGTGCCAGCAGCCACGACAGGGATAGAAACAATGAGCAGTTCTTC. Its protein is CASSHDRDRNNEQFF. The rearrangement joins TRBV7-2 to TRBJ2-1; 7 nucleotides line up with TRBD1. Losses at the gene ends were 5 bases for V and 5 bases for J; bases not matched to a gene: 9. CDR3 size: 15 residues. Germline V gene lookup returns CDR1 SGHTA and CDR2 FQGNSA.

This chain links TRBV29-1 with TRBJ2-3; no clear D. With 4 bases removed from V and 1 base from J, the gap between germline ends came to 12 bases. Germline assignment: CDR1 SQVTM and CDR2 ANQGSEA. The CDR3 is made up of 14 amino acids. CDR3: CSVVGSMGTDTQYF. The CDR3 DNA reads TGCAGCGTTGTTGGGTCTATGGGCACAGATACGCAGTATTTT.

The rearrangement joins TRBV2 to TRBJ2-2; D might be TRBD1 (6 bases). The CDR3 covers 15 residues. Trimming took off 1 base at V and 2 bases at J, with 8 bases between the two ends. CDR1 is SNHLY and CDR2 is FYNNEI in the germline V gene. The CDR3 here is CASSEDRVNTGELFF. CDR3 nucleotide sequence: TGTGCCAGCAGTGAAGACAGGGTAAACACCGGGGAGCTGTTTTTT.

Concerning this clonotype: This may stem from a read error, because a much larger clone lies one nucleotide away. The chain carries TRBV24-1 and TRBJ2-7; D may be TRBD1 (5 bases). This CDR3 has 13 residues. V was trimmed by 4 bases and J by 6 bases, leaving 12 bases between them. Germline-derived CDR1 and CDR2 are KGHDR and SFDVKD. This CDR3 reads CATSEGAGCEQYF. The DNA for the CDR3 is TGTGCCACCAGTGAAGGGGCAGGGTGCGAGCAGTACTTC.

The genes are TRBV10-1 and TRBJ2-2; D not certain. CDR3 length: 14 residues. Germline assignment: CDR1 WNHNN and CDR2 SYGVQD (reference sequence). V gave up 7 bases and J gave up 0 bases, with 9 bases separating them. CDR3 residues: CASMGNANTGELFF. CDR3 nucleotides: TGCGCCAGCATGGGCAACGCGAACACCGGGGAGCTGTTTTTT.

This clonotype was observed many times. The V and J genes are TRBV20-1 and TRBJ1-2; tentatively, D is TRBD1 (5 bases). Trimming stripped 2 bases from V and 1 base from J, with 8 bases between. Germline values: CDR1 DFQATT, CDR2 SNEGSKA (reference sequence). The CDR3 length is 13 residues. As DNA, the CDR3 is TGCAGTGCTAGACAGGGCCTTAACTATGGCTACACCTTC. As protein: CSARQGLNYGYTF.